The 31 T cell receptor beta chains below were found in one sample sequenced in a study of regulatory T cells in long-lasting Graves disease. Arm-PCR of CDR3 regions and iRepertoire HTBI primers were the basis on which TCR beta libraries were built. MiXCR, applied by TCRdb to the multiplex PCR reads, yields one record per CDR3 protein. The sample lists more than 400,000 distinct CDR3 sequences, around 15% occurring once. Documented time point: newly diagnosed GD, antithyroid drugs for less than 3 months. RNA extracted from PBMCs served as the sequencing template. These data were also reused for a study on T cells in Graves' hyperthyroidism and ophthalmopathy.

The sequencing here drew on peripheral blood mononuclear cells (PBMCs), taken at new diagnosis, from a patient treated with antithyroid drugs. The receptors originated from a man in his forties with Graves disease.

This clonotype has only a few counts. The chain uses TRBV28 and TRBJ2-7; D gene uncertain. This CDR3 comprises 12 residues. Germline CDR1 and CDR2: MDHEN and SYDVKM. Trimming shortened V by 6 bases and J by 2 bases, and 8 bases separated the two germline ends. The CDR3 spells CASSPVAYEQYF. The DNA for the CDR3 is TGTGCCAGCAGCCCAGTAGCCTACGAGCAGTACTTC.

The V call is TRBV6-1, the J call TRBJ1-4; D is perhaps TRBD1 (5 bases). From germline, CDR1 is MNHNS and CDR2 SASEGT. There are 14 residues in the CDR3. V was trimmed by 2 bases and J by 5 bases, leaving 9 bases between them. The CDR3 DNA sequence: TGTGCCAGCAGTGAAACAGGATGGAATGAAAAACTGTTTTTT. Protein: CASSETGWNEKLFF.

This clonotype has at least ten counts. The chain links TRBV28 to TRBJ2-7; no reliable D call. Trimming pared 3 bases from V and 6 bases from J, leaving 12 bases between. Germline CDR1 and CDR2: MDHEN and SYDVKM. CDR3 size: 13 residues. The CDR3 spells CASSLGTVGEQYF. Here the CDR3 DNA reads TGTGCCAGCAGTTTGGGCACCGTTGGCGAGCAGTACTTC.

This clonotype was recorded at least ten times. The V gene is TRBV28, the J gene TRBJ1-6, with TRBD1 as a possible D gene (5 bases). Trimming removed 8 bases from V and 7 bases from J, with 9 bases in between. CDR3 length: 12 residues. Germline loops: CDR1 MDHEN, CDR2 SYDVKM. The CDR3 loop reads CASGSGNSPLHF. As DNA, the CDR3 is TGTGCCAGCGGATCAGGGAATTCACCCCTCCACTTT.

The chain employs TRBV12-3 or TRBV12-4 and TRBJ2-2, with D tentatively TRBD1 (6 bases). The CDR3 is 16 residues long. Trimming left V 5 bases short and J 10 bases short, with 23 bases between. The CDR3 region is CASSEATRQALPELFF. DNA of the CDR3: TGTGCCAGCAGTGAAGCTACCAGACAGGCCCTTCCGGAGCTGTTTTTT.

This clonotype was seen many times. The chain uses TRBV27 and TRBJ2-1; D not certain. This CDR3 comprises 16 residues. Germline V gene sequence: CDR1 MNHEY, CDR2 SMNVEV (reference sequence). Trimming stripped 7 bases from V and 8 bases from J, with 24 bases between. The chain's CDR3 is CASTPLGSQHGYEQFF. The CDR3 DNA follows: TGTGCCAGCACTCCGCTCGGTTCGCAGCATGGCTATGAGCAGTTCTTC.

This clonotype has just a few counts. This chain uses TRBV12-3 or TRBV12-4 with TRBJ2-3; 11 nucleotides line up with TRBD1. Unmatched junction bases numbered 8, after V lost 7 bases and J lost 2 bases. The CDR3 covers 16 residues. The CDR3, as DNA: TGTGCCAGCACCCCGGGACAGGGGGTCTCCACAGATACGCAGTATTTT. Translation gives CASTPGQGVSTDTQYF.

In this sample, this clonotype turned up many times. The chain is built from TRBV28 and TRBJ2-3; D ambiguous. CDR1 MDHEN and CDR2 SYDVKM come from the germline V gene. This CDR3 has 13 residues. V was cut by 6 bases and J by 0 bases, with 7 bases left in between. The CDR3 protein is CASSPGSTDTQYF. CDR3 sequence (DNA): TGTGCCAGCAGCCCCGGTAGCACAGATACGCAGTATTTT.

This chain's CDR3 is CASSGQGSGELFF. The DNA for the CDR3 is TGTGCCAGCAGTGGGCAGGGGTCCGGGGAGCTGTTTTTT. The V gene is TRBV2, the J gene TRBJ2-2; the D gene is possibly TRBD1 (6 bases). Germline V gives CDR1 SNHLY, CDR2 FYNNEI. V gave up 4 bases and J gave up 6 bases, with 9 bases separating them. The CDR3 is 13 residues long.

This clonotype was recorded many times. The chain has TRBV18 and TRBJ2-7; maybe TRBD1 (5 bases). The CDR3 loop spans 14 amino acids. The V gene lost 3 bases and the J gene lost 2 bases, with 11 bases spanning the gap. Germline V lookup: CDR1 KGHSH, CDR2 LQKENI. The CDR3 bases are TGTGCCAGCTCACCCCCCAGGGTCACCTACGAGCAGTACTTC. Translating it yields CASSPPRVTYEQYF.

This clonotype came up many times. The rearrangement links TRBV27 to TRBJ2-7; 9 positions match TRBD1. Germline values: CDR1 MNHEY, CDR2 SMNVEV (reference sequence). V lost 6 bases, J lost 2 bases, and 5 bases stayed unmatched. This CDR3 has 14 residues. This CDR3 is CASSPGTGPYEQYF. CDR3 in DNA: TGTGCCAGCAGCCCCGGGACAGGGCCCTACGAGCAGTACTTC.

The chain recombines TRBV29-1 with TRBJ2-7; TRBD2 matches at 11 bases. Per the germline V gene, CDR1 is SQVTM and CDR2 is ANQGSEA. The CDR3 totals 16 residues. The J segment lost 3 bases and the V segment lost 1 base, leaving 8 bases of the junction unmatched. CDR3 residues: CSVEGTSGSTVYEQYF. The DNA for the CDR3 is TGCAGCGTTGAAGGAACTAGCGGGAGCACGGTCTACGAGCAGTACTTC.

A few counts support this clonotype. The genes are TRBV2 and TRBJ1-1; D unresolved. The CDR3 loop spans 13 amino acids. Germline CDR1 is SNHLY and CDR2 is FYNNEI. The V end lost 1 base, the J end lost 0 bases, and 3 bases lay between the germline ends. The CDR3 bases are TGTGCCAGCAGTGAAGAAGTGAACACTGAAGCTTTCTTT. Its protein is CASSEEVNTEAFF.

This clonotype has a count of ten or more. The chain uses TRBV6-5 and TRBJ2-5, with TRBD1 as a possible D gene (6 bases). Germline V gives CDR1 MNHEY, CDR2 SVGAGI. This CDR3 is built from 13 residues. The V end was cut by 2 bases, the J end by 5 bases, with 9 bases between. CDR3 amino acids: CASSYRDMETQYF. Here the CDR3 DNA reads TGTGCCAGCAGTTACAGGGACATGGAGACCCAGTACTTC.

This clonotype was recorded at least ten times. The V gene is TRBV5-1, the J gene TRBJ2-3, with 11 nucleotides matching TRBD2. The CDR3 contains 16 residues. With 3 bases clipped from V and 9 bases from J, the junction kept 12 bases outside the gene matches. In germline, CDR1 is SGHRS, CDR2 YFSETQ. CDR3 protein: CASSSNSGRAHGTQYF. The CDR3 DNA sequence: TGCGCCAGCAGCTCCAATAGCGGGAGGGCCCACGGGACGCAGTATTTT.

Many counts were recorded for this clonotype. This chain joins TRBV28 and TRBJ2-5, with 10 bases that match TRBD1. V lost 5 bases, J lost 5 bases, and 8 bases stayed unmatched. The CDR3 consists of 15 residues. CDR1 and CDR2 from the germline V gene are MDHEN and SYDVKM. CDR3 coding DNA: TGTGCCAGCAGTGTGCCGGGACAGGGGTACGAGACCCAGTACTTC. Translating it yields CASSVPGQGYETQYF.

The chain carries TRBV19 and TRBJ1-2, with TRBD1 identical over 7 bases. Trimming cost V 7 bases and J 2 bases; bases outside gene matches: 7. The CDR3 has 14 residues. Germline V lookup: CDR1 LNHDA, CDR2 SQIVND (reference sequence). The CDR3 nucleotides are TGTGCCAGTAACCCCAGGGGGTGGAACTATGGCTACACCTTC. Translating it yields CASNPRGWNYGYTF.

This clonotype came up many times. This chain joins TRBV30 and TRBJ1-5; D remains unclear. Trimming cost V 1 base and J 3 bases, with 7 bases left between them. This CDR3 is built from 13 residues. Germline-derived CDR1 and CDR2 are GTSNPN and SVGIG (reference sequence). Here the CDR3 reads CAWSDRLNQPQHF. The CDR3 DNA reads as TGTGCCTGGAGTGATAGGCTCAATCAGCCCCAGCATTTT.

This clonotype was found many times. The gene calls are TRBV27 and TRBJ2-7, with TRBD2 matching 11 bases. The length of the CDR3 is 17 residues. The germline V gene encodes CDR1 MNHEY and CDR2 SMNVEV (reference sequence). V was pared by 3 bases and J by 1 base, with 8 bases of the junction left unmatched. CDR3 region: CASSFIAGGRLSYEQYF. CDR3 sequence (DNA): TGTGCCAGCAGTTTCATAGCGGGAGGGCGACTTTCCTACGAGCAGTACTTC.

The rearrangement joins TRBV5-1 to TRBJ2-1, with D tentatively TRBD2 (6 bases). Germline CDR1 and CDR2: SGHRS and YFSETQ. V lost 4 bases, J lost 6 bases, and 23 bases lay in between. The CDR3 is made up of 17 amino acids. The CDR3 DNA is TGCGCCAGCAGCCCCGCCCCCGGGGCCTTGGGGGGCAATGAGCAGTTCTTC. This encodes CASSPAPGALGGNEQFF.

In this sample, this clonotype turned up many times. The V gene is TRBV20-1, the J gene TRBJ1-1; no firm D call. The V gene's germline CDR1 is DFQATT and CDR2 SNEGSKA (reference sequence). Trimming took 5 bases from V and 4 from J, leaving 14 bases between them. CDR3 length: 13 amino acids. For the CDR3, the DNA is TGCAGTGCTCCGATGGACCTGAGCACTGAAGCTTTCTTT. Protein product: CSAPMDLSTEAFF.

This clonotype was recorded many times. This chain uses TRBV2 with TRBJ1-2; D remains ambiguous. The CDR3 is 13 amino acids. The ends were cut back, 2 bases at V and 8 bases at J, with 12 bases in the middle. CDR1 is SNHLY, CDR2 FYNNEI, per germline. The CDR3 protein is CASSEFGEEGYTF. The CDR3 nucleotides are TGTGCCAGCAGTGAATTCGGGGAAGAAGGCTACACCTTC.

The chain couples TRBV28 to TRBJ2-4; TRBD1 agrees at 7 bases. Germline loops: CDR1 MDHEN, CDR2 SYDVKM. The ends lost 5 bases at V and 3 bases at J; junction bases unmatched: 7. This CDR3 has 15 amino acids. In DNA, the CDR3 is TGTGCCAGCAGTACACTACAGGGGAGCAAAAACATTCAGTACTTC. Translated: CASSTLQGSKNIQYF.

This clonotype has a handful of counts. The chain carries TRBV25-1 and TRBJ2-1; 13 positions agree with TRBD2. This CDR3 is 15 amino acids long. V lost 3 bases and J lost 8; bases outside the gene matches: 4. The V gene's germline CDR1 is MGHDK and CDR2 SYGVNS. CDR3 sequence (DNA): TGTGCCAGCAGTGAGGGACTAGCGGGATGGTATGAGCAGTTCTTC. Amino acids: CASSEGLAGWYEQFF. Based on the CDR3 plus reference TRBV25-1 and TRBJ2-1, the full variable domain is EADIYQTPRYLVIGTGKKITLECSQTMGHDKMYWYQQDPGMELHLIHYSYGVNSTEKGDLSSESTVSRIRTEHFPLTLESARPSHTSQYLCASSEGLAGWYEQFFGPGTRLTVL.

Of note for this clonotype: One end of the junction does not line up with germline, which may come from a read error. The chain is built from TRBV5-1 and TRBJ2-6, with 7 nucleotides matching TRBD1. Germline V gene sequence: CDR1 SGHRS, CDR2 YFSETQ. The CDR3 length is 21 residues. Here the CDR3 DNA reads TGTGCCAGCAGCTTAAGATTACTAAGAGACAGGGTGAGATTAGGGGCCAACGTCCTGACTTTC. It encodes CASSLRLLRDRVRLGANVLTF. The full variable domain, completed using reference TRBV5-1 and TRBJ2-6, is KAGVTQTPRYLIKTRGQQVTLSCSPISGHRSVSWYQQTPGQGLQFLFEYFSETQRNKGNFPGRFSGRQFSNSRSEMNVSTLELGDSALYLCASSLRLLRDRVRLGANVLTFGAGSRLTVL.

This clonotype was observed many times. The J gene is TRBJ2-2, the V gene TRBV2; 9 bases line up with TRBD2. From germline, CDR1 is SNHLY and CDR2 FYNNEI. The CDR3 is made up of 15 amino acids. J gave up 4 bases and V 3 bases, and 3 bases lay outside the gene matches. The CDR3 coding sequence is TGTGCCAGCAGTGAGTCACTAGCGGGCACCGGGGAGCTGTTTTTT. Translated: CASSESLAGTGELFF.

In its sample, this clonotype was seen many times. This chain joins TRBV20-1 and TRBJ2-1; 7 bases align to TRBD1. The CDR3 extends over 13 amino acids. V was pared by 1 base and J by 3 bases, with 0 bases of the junction left unmatched. Germline V gene data show CDR1 as DFQATT and CDR2 as SNEGSKA (reference sequence). CDR3 protein: CSARGDSYNEQFF. In nucleotides, the CDR3 is TGCAGTGCTAGAGGGGACAGCTACAATGAGCAGTTCTTC.

This clonotype was observed many times. V and J are TRBV13 and TRBJ2-5, with 10 bases identical to TRBD2. The CDR3 covers 16 residues. The germline CDR1 and CDR2 sequences are PRHDT and FYEKMQ (reference sequence). V was pared by 0 bases and J by 4 bases, with 5 bases of the junction left unmatched. This CDR3 reads CASSLGAGGPSETQYF. In nucleotides, the CDR3 is TGTGCCAGCAGCTTAGGAGCGGGAGGGCCGTCAGAGACCCAGTACTTC.

This clonotype was counted a few times. This sequence joins TRBV6-1 and TRBJ2-3, with D unclear. TRBJ1-1 matches the DNA end more closely, so the J call is doubtful. The germline V gene encodes CDR1 MNHNS and CDR2 SASEGT. This CDR3 is built from 11 residues. CDR3 protein: CATAVGTEAFF. For the CDR3, the DNA is TGTGCCACCGCGGTGGGGACTGAAGCTTTCTTT.

This clonotype was counted ten times or more. The chain joins TRBV7-2 to TRBJ2-1; D gene uncertain. The germline V gene has CDR1 SGHTA and CDR2 FQGNSA. The V and J ends lost 3 bases and 7 bases respectively, with 7 bases between them. This CDR3 comprises 12 residues. The CDR3 nucleotides read TGTGCCAGCAGCTTCCAAATAAATGAGCAGTTCTTC. This translates into CASSFQINEQFF.

This clonotype was observed a handful of times. Just one base apart from a much larger clone, this may be a read error. The rearrangement joins TRBV7-9 to TRBJ2-2; tentatively, D is TRBD2 (5 bases). This CDR3 contains 12 residues. Trimming removed 3 bases from V and 6 bases from J, with 5 bases in between. CDR1 SEHNR and CDR2 FQNEAQ come from the germline V gene (reference sequence). In DNA, the CDR3 is TGTGCCAGCAGCTTCGGGGCCGGGGAGCTGTTTTTT. Translated: CASSFGAGELFF.